These 16 T cell receptor beta chains came from one sample sequenced in a study of molecular identifiers for immune sequencing clone quantification. TCRdb reprocessed the PCR reads with MiXCR, giving one entry per CDR3 protein. The table lists 300,000 to 400,000 distinct CDR3 sequences, roughly 24% of them singletons. What was sequenced was naive CD8+ T cells from blood, with Jurkat cell RNA spiked in. Subset indicated: FACS-sorted CD8+CD4-CCR7+CD45RA+ naive T cells. These receptors all come from a human donor in good health. Some libraries in this study had Jurkat cell RNA spiked in.

The chain couples TRBV12-3 or TRBV12-4 to TRBJ2-5; 7 positions agree with TRBD2. The CDR3 consists of 16 residues. The junction had 14 bases not matched to a gene; V was cut back by 6 bases and J by 4 bases. This chain's CDR3 is CASSPSGPFLLETQYF. As DNA, the CDR3 is TGTGCCAGCAGCCCTAGCGGCCCCTTCCTTTTAGAGACCCAGTACTTC.

The chain couples TRBV7-9 to TRBJ2-3, with D possibly being TRBD2 (6 bases). Germline CDR1 and CDR2: SEHNR and FQNEAQ (reference sequence). The CDR3 has 16 residues. V shed 3 bases and J shed 1 base, with 14 bases lying between them. The CDR3 DNA is TGTGCCAGCAGCTTTGACGGAGGGCGCGGCACAGATACGCAGTATTTT. Translation gives CASSFDGGRGTDTQYF.

This clonotype was detected only once. With a much larger clone just one base away, this may be a read error. The final CDR3 position lacks the conserved phenylalanine or tryptophan, pointing to a likely read error. This chain uses TRBV7-8 with TRBJ2-3; weak D call: TRBD2 (6 bases). Germline V gene sequence: CDR1 SGHVS, CDR2 FQNEAQ. V was trimmed by 2 bases and J by 1 base, leaving 13 bases between them. This CDR3 comprises 16 residues. CDR3 nucleotides: TGTGCCAGCAGCTTATCTGGGGGGATGGGCACAGATACGCAGTATCTT. Residues: CASSLSGGMGTDTQYL.

This clonotype has ten or more counts. The chain carries TRBV14 and TRBJ2-7, with TRBD1 matching over 7 bases. This CDR3 is 13 amino acids long. After removal of 8 bases from V and 2 bases from J, the junction contained 6 bases not matched to a gene. The germline gives CDR1 SGHDN, CDR2 FVKESK. The CDR3, as DNA: TGTGCCAGCTCTATACAGGGGCCCTACGAGCAGTACTTC. Its translation is CASSIQGPYEQYF.

This clonotype was seen a few times. This chain connects TRBV27 to TRBJ2-7; D is possibly TRBD1 (6 bases). The CDR3 has 14 residues. Trimming removed 6 bases from V and 0 bases from J, with 12 bases in between. CDR1 and CDR2 (germline): MNHEY, SMNVEV (reference sequence). The CDR3 sequence is CASRTRQASYEQYF. DNA for the CDR3: TGTGCCAGCAGAACACGACAGGCCTCCTACGAGCAGTACTTC.

With regard to this clonotype: A much larger clonotype is one base distant, so this may be a read error. J is TRBJ2-3 and V is TRBV29-1, with 10 nucleotides matching TRBD2. The CDR3 has 16 residues. In germline, CDR1 is SQVTM, CDR2 ANQGSEA. The DNA of the CDR3 is TGCAGCGTTGATGGGCCTAGCGGGAGTCCCACAGATACGCGGTATTTT. The encoded protein is CSVDGPSGSPTDTRYF.

V is TRBV25-1 and J is TRBJ1-5; D ambiguous. The CDR3 runs to 14 residues. The germline V and J ends were trimmed by 4 bases and 2 bases, with 9 bases remaining between them. Germline V gene sequence: CDR1 MGHDK, CDR2 SYGVNS. The CDR3 DNA reads TGTGCCAGCAGTGCCCGGTGGGGCAATCAGCCCCAGCATTTT. Translated: CASSARWGNQPQHF.

This clonotype has just one count. This chain uses TRBV7-8 with TRBJ2-5, with 7 positions matching TRBD2. The germline gives CDR1 SGHVS, CDR2 FQNEAQ. The CDR3 spans 15 residues. V shed 4 bases and J 1 base; nucleotides not matched to a gene: 6. The CDR3 is CASSSRLALQETQYF. The CDR3 DNA reads TGTGCCAGCAGCTCCCGACTAGCTCTCCAAGAGACCCAGTACTTC. Drawing the rest from reference TRBV7-8 and TRBJ2-5, the complete variable domain is GAGVSQSPRYKVAKRGQDVALRCDPISGHVSLFWYQQALGQGPEFLTYFQNEAQLDKSGLPSDRFFAERPEGSVSTLKIQRTQQEDSAVYLCASSSRLALQETQYFGPGTRLLVL.

This clonotype was detected only a few times. The chain links TRBV7-6 to TRBJ2-7; D might be TRBD1 (5 bases). V was shortened by 1 base and J by 0 bases, with 10 bases between the two germline ends. This CDR3 is 15 amino acids long. Germline CDR1 and CDR2: SGHVS and FNYEAQ. The chain's CDR3 is CASSLGVGDSYEQYF. DNA of the CDR3: TGTGCCAGCAGCTTAGGGGTAGGGGACTCCTACGAGCAGTACTTC.

This clonotype was counted many times. The gene calls are TRBV7-9 and TRBJ1-6, with D tentatively TRBD1 (6 bases). The germline V gene encodes CDR1 SEHNR and CDR2 FQNEAQ (reference sequence). This CDR3 is 14 amino acids long. V dropped 0 bases and J dropped 10 bases, with 10 bases sitting between them. The CDR3 DNA reads as TGTGCCAGCAGCTTAGCGCATGGGGGCTCACCCCTCCACTTT. Its protein is CASSLAHGGSPLHF.

This clonotype came up many times. The chain employs TRBV7-9 and TRBJ2-5, with TRBD1 as a possible D gene (6 bases). The CDR3 runs 14 residues. V was clipped by 5 bases and J by 1 base, with 11 bases between them. The germline V gene has CDR1 SEHNR and CDR2 FQNEAQ (reference sequence). CDR3 coding DNA: TGTGCCAGCAGCCCGCTAGGGGGCCAAGAGACCCAGTACTTC. Translating gives CASSPLGGQETQYF.

This clonotype was detected many times. The chain links TRBV12-3 or TRBV12-4 to TRBJ2-5, with 9 bases matching TRBD1. The CDR3 length is 14 residues. V gave up 5 bases and J gave up 4 bases; unmatched junction bases: 5. CDR3 amino acids: CASSARQGGETQYF. CDR3 nucleotides: TGTGCCAGCAGTGCCCGACAGGGGGGAGAGACCCAGTACTTC.

This clonotype has a count of ten or more. This chain uses TRBV11-2 with TRBJ2-1; D remains ambiguous. The CDR3 is made up of 12 amino acids. The germline V and J ends were trimmed by 4 bases and 8 bases, with 9 bases remaining between them. Germline V gene lookup returns CDR1 SGHAT and CDR2 FQNNGV. DNA for the CDR3: TGTGCCAGCAGCTCTACCGACTATGAGCAGTTCTTC. This translates into CASSSTDYEQFF.

This clonotype was recorded many times. The chain has TRBV4-3 and TRBJ1-1, with D unresolved. This CDR3 is built from 15 residues. The germline gives CDR1 LGHNA, CDR2 YSLEER. V lost 0 bases and J lost 2, with 10 bases in between. The CDR3 DNA follows: TGCGCCAGCAGCCAAGATATCACAGCTAACACTGAAGCTTTCTTT. As protein: CASSQDITANTEAFF.

In this sample, this clonotype turned up a few times. This chain joins TRBV19 and TRBJ2-7, with D perhaps matching TRBD2 (6 bases). The ends were cut back, 2 bases at V and 4 bases at J, with 18 bases in the middle. The CDR3 sequence is 16 residues long. Germline V lookup: CDR1 LNHDA, CDR2 SQIVND (reference sequence). The CDR3 reads CASSISSLGGDYEQYF. Written as DNA, the CDR3 is TGTGCCAGTAGTATATCCTCCTTGGGCGGGGATTACGAGCAGTACTTC.

This clonotype was seen repeatedly, ten times or more. This sequence joins TRBV5-6 and TRBJ2-6; D is possibly TRBD1 or TRBD2 (5 bases each). Germline values: CDR1 SGHDT, CDR2 YYEEEE. Trimming cost V 3 bases and J 1 base, with 14 bases left between them. CDR3 length: 17 amino acids. The CDR3 spells CASSSGTDVSGANVLTF. The CDR3 region has the DNA TGTGCCAGCAGCTCCGGGACCGACGTTTCTGGGGCCAACGTCCTGACTTTC.